Shown below are 16 T cell receptor beta chains from a single sample sequenced in a study of T cell repertoires in cytomegalovirus infection. One entry per CDR3 protein, called by TCRdb with MiXCR from the reads. This sample has 650,000 to 900,000 distinct CDR3 sequences, with approximately 30% found just once. Their antigens remain unidentified. The source was cultured CD8+ T cells from PBMCs, collected from culture after CMV antigen stimulation. The receptors derive from a human donor in good health (CMV status not recorded). Some clones in this sample may be carry-over from other donors' samples.

This clonotype was recorded at least ten times. The chain links TRBV7-6 to TRBJ1-5, with D possibly matching TRBD1 (5 bases). CDR1 is SGHVS, CDR2 FNYEAQ, per germline. V was shortened by 5 bases and J by 3 bases, with 14 bases between the two germline ends. The CDR3 loop spans 15 amino acids. CDR3 sequence: CASSPDQGPNQPQHF. The CDR3, as DNA: TGTGCCAGCAGCCCGGACCAGGGTCCCAATCAGCCCCAGCATTTT.

This clonotype was picked up many times. This chain joins TRBV7-2 and TRBJ2-5, with D possibly being TRBD2 (6 bases). Trimming cost V 5 bases and J 1 base, with 17 bases left between them. CDR3 length equals 16 residues. From germline, CDR1 is SGHTA and CDR2 FQGNSA. CDR3 coding DNA: TGTGCCAGCAGCCCCGGACTATATCCCTCCCAAGAGACCCAGTACTTC. Translation gives CASSPGLYPSQETQYF. The full variable domain, completed using reference TRBV7-2 and TRBJ2-5, is GAGVSQSPSNKVTEKGKDVELRCDPISGHTALYWYRQSLGQGLEFLIYFQGNSAPDKSGLPSDRFSAERTGGSVSTLTIQRTQQEDSAVYLCASSPGLYPSQETQYFGPGTRLLVL.

This chain links TRBV27 with TRBJ2-7, with D tentatively TRBD1 or TRBD2 (5 bases each). The CDR3 has 13 residues. V lost 10 bases to trimming and J lost 2 bases, with 15 bases between them. Germline CDR1 is MNHEY and CDR2 is SMNVEV (reference sequence). CDR3 protein: CAIGQGPTYEQYV. For the CDR3, the DNA is TGTGCCATCGGGCAGGGACCTACCTACGAGCAGTACGTC.

The table lists this clonotype with many counts. The chain recombines TRBV6-5 with TRBJ2-5, with D uncertain. The CDR3 is 17 residues long. Trimming left V 0 bases short and J 4 bases short, with 18 bases between. From germline, CDR1 is MNHEY and CDR2 SVGAGI. The CDR3 coding sequence is TGTGCCAGCAGTTACTCGAATGGACCCCTTCTTGTAGAGACCCAGTACTTC. Its translation: CASSYSNGPLLVETQYF.

The rearrangement joins TRBV11-2 to TRBJ2-3; 9 nucleotides line up with TRBD2. Unmatched junction bases numbered 5, after V lost 2 bases and J lost 2 bases. Germline CDR1 is SGHAT and CDR2 is FQNNGV. The CDR3 spans 16 residues. The chain's CDR3 is CASSLYKRGATDTQYF. The CDR3 nucleotides read TGTGCCAGCAGCTTATACAAGCGGGGGGCCACAGATACGCAGTATTTT.

This clonotype turned up a few times. The chain carries TRBV6-5 and TRBJ2-2; a weak D match, TRBD1 (6 bases). With 2 bases removed from V and 2 bases from J, the gap between germline ends came to 12 bases. The CDR3 contains 16 residues. Germline assignment: CDR1 MNHEY and CDR2 SVGAGI. The CDR3 loop reads CASSYGPGDNTGELFF. CDR3 in DNA: TGTGCCAGCAGTTACGGGCCAGGGGACAACACCGGGGAGCTGTTTTTT.

V and J are TRBV19 and TRBJ1-1; 8 bases are shared with TRBD1. V was pared by 5 bases and J by 6 bases, with 14 bases of the junction left unmatched. The germline gives CDR1 LNHDA, CDR2 SQIVND (reference sequence). The length of the CDR3 is 16 residues. The CDR3 loop reads CASSGDRGVHGAEAFF. The CDR3 region has the DNA TGTGCCAGTAGTGGAGACAGGGGCGTTCACGGCGCTGAAGCTTTCTTT.

In its sample, this clonotype was seen a few times. V gene TRBV28 combines with J gene TRBJ1-5; D perhaps matches TRBD1 (5 bases). This CDR3 has 13 residues. Germline CDR1 MDHEN, CDR2 SYDVKM. Deletions cut 7 bases from V and 6 bases from J, with 13 bases between. CDR3 sequence reads: CASIHRGGQPQHF. For the CDR3, the DNA is TGTGCCAGCATTCACCGCGGGGGTCAGCCCCAGCATTTT.

This chain connects TRBV7-2 to TRBJ1-3; no firm D call. Per germline, CDR1 SGHTA and CDR2 FQGNSA. The CDR3 extends over 18 amino acids. V lost 3 bases and J lost 0, with 18 bases in between. The CDR3 coding sequence is TGTGCCAGCAGCTTGTTTCGTCGGGCTATAAGCTCTGGAAACACCATATATTTT. Translating gives CASSLFRRAISSGNTIYF. The full variable domain, its missing parts supplied by reference TRBV7-2 and TRBJ1-3, is GAGVSQSPSNKVTEKGKDVELRCDPISGHTALYWYRQSLGQGLEFLIYFQGNSAPDKSGLPSDRFSAERTGGSVSTLTIQRTQQEDSAVYLCASSLFRRAISSGNTIYFGEGSWLTVV.

V gene TRBV4-1 combines with J gene TRBJ2-7; D is unclear. V gave up 1 base and J gave up 6 bases, with 13 bases separating them. CDR1 and CDR2 from the germline V gene are MGHRA and YSYEKL. The CDR3 spans 14 residues. The CDR3 sequence: CASSQVGQLGEQYF. DNA for the CDR3: TGCGCCAGCAGCCAAGTGGGTCAGTTGGGCGAGCAGTACTTC.

This clonotype was recorded many times. The chain is built from TRBV11-3 and TRBJ2-2; tentative D call: TRBD1 (5 bases). Germline CDR1 reads SGHNT; CDR2 reads YENEEA. V gave up 0 bases and J gave up 1 base, with 6 bases separating them. The CDR3 sequence is 15 residues long. The CDR3 DNA reads TGTGCCAGCAGCTTAGATAGGGGGAACACCGGGGAGCTGTTTTTT. This translates into CASSLDRGNTGELFF.

This clonotype was recorded a few times. The CDR3 is CASSHRGTTVGYTF. CDR3 nucleotide sequence: TGTGCCAGCAGCCATAGGGGCACGACAGTTGGCTACACCTTC. J is TRBJ1-2 and V is TRBV7-8; possibly TRBD1 for D (5 bases). With 5 bases removed from V and 7 bases from J, the gap between germline ends came to 17 bases. The CDR3 contains 14 residues. Germline assignment: CDR1 SGHVS and CDR2 FQNEAQ. Variable domain in full (rest from reference TRBV7-8 and TRBJ1-2): GAGVSQSPRYKVAKRGQDVALRCDPISGHVSLFWYQQALGQGPEFLTYFQNEAQLDKSGLPSDRFFAERPEGSVSTLKIQRTQQEDSAVYLCASSHRGTTVGYTFGSGTRLTVV.

Written as DNA, the CDR3 is TGTGCCAGTGTGACCGGGACAGGCGGAAACACCATATATTTT. Translation: CASVTGTGGNTIYF. The chain joins TRBV19 to TRBJ1-3; 8 nucleotides match TRBD1. Per the germline V gene, CDR1 is LNHDA and CDR2 is SQIVND (reference sequence). Trimming at V came to 8 bases and at J to 4 bases, leaving 7 bases not matched to a gene. The length of the CDR3 is 14 residues.

V and J are TRBV2 and TRBJ2-3; TRBD1 matches 8 bases. This CDR3 contains 15 residues. After removal of 7 bases from V and 0 bases from J, the junction contained 6 bases not matched to a gene. In germline, CDR1 is SNHLY, CDR2 FYNNEI. The CDR3 here is CASKWGQASTDTQYF. DNA of the CDR3: TGTGCCAGCAAATGGGGACAGGCGAGCACAGATACGCAGTATTTT.

This clonotype was counted between two and nine times. The chain recombines TRBV4-3 with TRBJ1-2; 7 bases match TRBD1. CDR3 size: 14 residues. With V trimmed by 1 base and J by 4 bases, 3 bases remained unmatched. In germline, CDR1 is LGHNA, CDR2 YSLEER. The chain's CDR3 is CASSQVGQSYGYTF. The CDR3 nucleotides read TGCGCCAGCAGCCAAGTGGGACAGTCCTATGGCTACACCTTC.

This sequence joins TRBV6-6 and TRBJ2-7; D may be TRBD1 (6 bases). With 4 bases removed from V and 2 bases from J, the gap between germline ends came to 18 bases. This CDR3 comprises 16 residues. In germline, CDR1 is MNHNY, CDR2 SVGAGI (reference sequence). The CDR3 region is CASSLENRVVTYEQYF. For the CDR3, the DNA is TGTGCCAGCAGTTTGGAAAACAGGGTCGTTACCTACGAGCAGTACTTC.